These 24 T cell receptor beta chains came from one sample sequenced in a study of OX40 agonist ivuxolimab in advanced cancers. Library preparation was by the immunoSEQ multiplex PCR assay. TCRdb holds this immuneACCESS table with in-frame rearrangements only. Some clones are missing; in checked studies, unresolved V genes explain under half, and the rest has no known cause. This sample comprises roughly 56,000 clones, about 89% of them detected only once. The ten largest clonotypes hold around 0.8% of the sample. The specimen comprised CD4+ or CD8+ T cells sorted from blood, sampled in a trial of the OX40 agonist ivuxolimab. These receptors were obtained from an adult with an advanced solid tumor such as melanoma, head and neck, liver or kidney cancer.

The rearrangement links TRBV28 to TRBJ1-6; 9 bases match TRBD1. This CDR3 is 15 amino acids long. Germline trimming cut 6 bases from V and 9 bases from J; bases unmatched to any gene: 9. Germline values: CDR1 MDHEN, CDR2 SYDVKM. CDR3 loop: CASRGQGWASSPLHF. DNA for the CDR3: TGTGCCAGCAGGGGACAGGGCTGGGCAAGTTCACCCCTCCACTTT.

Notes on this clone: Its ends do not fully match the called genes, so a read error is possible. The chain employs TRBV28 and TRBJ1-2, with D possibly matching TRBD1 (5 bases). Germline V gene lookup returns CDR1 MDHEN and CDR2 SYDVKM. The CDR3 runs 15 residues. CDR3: CASSPPIDSSYDYTF. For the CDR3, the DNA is TGTGCCAGCAGCCCTCCTATAGACAGCTCCTATGACTACACCTTC.

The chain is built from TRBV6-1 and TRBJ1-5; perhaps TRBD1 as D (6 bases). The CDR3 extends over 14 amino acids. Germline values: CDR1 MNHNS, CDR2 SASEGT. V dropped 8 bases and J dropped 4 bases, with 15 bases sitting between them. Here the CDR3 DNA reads TGTGCCAGCGTGCTCGGGACAACGAATCAGCCCCAGCATTTT. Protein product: CASVLGTTNQPQHF.

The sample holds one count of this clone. CDR3 DNA sequence: TGTGCCAGCAGCGTCTGGACAGGGGATTCACCCCTCCACTTT. This gives the protein CASSVWTGDSPLHF. The chain recombines TRBV5-4 with TRBJ1-6; 9 bases are shared with TRBD1. The CDR3 runs to 14 residues. Trimming took 4 bases from V and 8 from J; bases not matched to a gene: 4. Per germline, CDR1 SGHNT and CDR2 YYREEE (reference sequence). Together with reference TRBV5-4 and TRBJ1-6, the CDR3 gives the full variable domain: ETGVTQSPTHLIKTRGQQVTLRCSSQSGHNTVSWYQQALGQGPQFIFQYYREEENGRGNFPPRFSGLQFPNYSSELNVNALELDDSALYLCASSVWTGDSPLHFGNGTRLTVT.

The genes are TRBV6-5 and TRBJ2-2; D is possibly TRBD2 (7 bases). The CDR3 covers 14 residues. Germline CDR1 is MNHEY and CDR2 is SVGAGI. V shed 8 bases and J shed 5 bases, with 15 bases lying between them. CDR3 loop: CASEHREGTGELFF. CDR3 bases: TGTGCCAGCGAACACAGGGAGGGAACCGGGGAGCTGTTTTTT.

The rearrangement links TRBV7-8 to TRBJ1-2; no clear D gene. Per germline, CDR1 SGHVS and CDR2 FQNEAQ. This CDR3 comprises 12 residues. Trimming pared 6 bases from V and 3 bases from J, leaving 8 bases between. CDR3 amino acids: CASSHEYYGYTF. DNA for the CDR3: TGTGCCAGCAGTCACGAATACTATGGCTACACCTTC.

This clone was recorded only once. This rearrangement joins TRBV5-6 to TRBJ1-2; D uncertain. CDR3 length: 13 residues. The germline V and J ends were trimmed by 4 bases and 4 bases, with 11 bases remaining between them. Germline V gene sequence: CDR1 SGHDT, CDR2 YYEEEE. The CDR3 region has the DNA TGTGCCAGCAGCCCCGGAGGGTTCTATGGCTACACCTTC. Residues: CASSPGGFYGYTF.

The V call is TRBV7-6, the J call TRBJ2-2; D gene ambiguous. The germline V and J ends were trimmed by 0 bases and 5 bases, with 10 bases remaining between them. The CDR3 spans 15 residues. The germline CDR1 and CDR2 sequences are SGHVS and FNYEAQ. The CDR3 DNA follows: TGTGCCAGCAGCTTAGCCCAAGTTTCTACCGGGGAGCTGTTTTTT. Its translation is CASSLAQVSTGELFF.

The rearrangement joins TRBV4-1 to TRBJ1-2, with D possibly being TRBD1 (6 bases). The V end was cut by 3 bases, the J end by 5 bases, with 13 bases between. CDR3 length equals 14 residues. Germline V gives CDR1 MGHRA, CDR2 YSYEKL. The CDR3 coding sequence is TGCGCCAGCAGCCAGGGGCGACAGGAGTATGGCTACACCTTC. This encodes CASSQGRQEYGYTF.

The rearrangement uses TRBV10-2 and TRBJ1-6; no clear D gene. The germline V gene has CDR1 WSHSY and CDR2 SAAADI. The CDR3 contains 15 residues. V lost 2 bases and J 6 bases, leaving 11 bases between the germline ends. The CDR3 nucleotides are TGCGCCAGCAGTGAGCCAGGACCCCCTAATTCACCCCTCCACTTT. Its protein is CASSEPGPPNSPLHF.

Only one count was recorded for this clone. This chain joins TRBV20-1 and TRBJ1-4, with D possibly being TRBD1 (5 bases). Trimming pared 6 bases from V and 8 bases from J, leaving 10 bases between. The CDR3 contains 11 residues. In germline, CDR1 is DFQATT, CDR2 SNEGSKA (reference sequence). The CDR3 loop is CSARGVEKLFF. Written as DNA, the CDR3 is TGCAGTGCCCGGGGCGTCGAAAAACTGTTTTTT.

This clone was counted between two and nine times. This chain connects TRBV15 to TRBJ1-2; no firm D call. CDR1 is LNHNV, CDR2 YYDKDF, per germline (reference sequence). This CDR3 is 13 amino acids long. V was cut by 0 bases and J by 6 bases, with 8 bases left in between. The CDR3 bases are TGTGCCACCAGCAGAGAGCAAGGGAATGGCTACACCTTC. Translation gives CATSREQGNGYTF.

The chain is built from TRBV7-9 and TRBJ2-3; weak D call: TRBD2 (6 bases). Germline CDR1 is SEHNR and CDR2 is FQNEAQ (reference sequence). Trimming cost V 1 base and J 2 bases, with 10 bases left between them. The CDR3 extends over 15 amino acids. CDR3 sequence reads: CASSLVGGATDTQYF. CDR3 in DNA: TGTGCCAGCAGCTTAGTCGGGGGTGCCACAGATACGCAGTATTTT.

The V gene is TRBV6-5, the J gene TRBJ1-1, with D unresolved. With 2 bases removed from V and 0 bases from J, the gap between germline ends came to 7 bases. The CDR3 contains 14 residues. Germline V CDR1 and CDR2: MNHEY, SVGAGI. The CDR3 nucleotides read TGTGCCAGCAGTTACCGTAGGGTGAACACTGAAGCTTTCTTT. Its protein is CASSYRRVNTEAFF.

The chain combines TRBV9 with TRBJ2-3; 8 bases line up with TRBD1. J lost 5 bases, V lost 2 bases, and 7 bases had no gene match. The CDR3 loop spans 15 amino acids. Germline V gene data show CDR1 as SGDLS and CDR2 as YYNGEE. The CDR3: CASSVNPRGQDTQYF. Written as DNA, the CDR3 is TGTGCCAGCAGCGTTAACCCCAGGGGGCAAGATACGCAGTATTTT.

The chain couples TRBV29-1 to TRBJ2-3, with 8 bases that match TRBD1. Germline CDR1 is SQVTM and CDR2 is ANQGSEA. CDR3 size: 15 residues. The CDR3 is CSAKPGQASTDTQYF. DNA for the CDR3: TGCAGTGCTAAACCGGGACAGGCTAGCACAGATACGCAGTATTTT.

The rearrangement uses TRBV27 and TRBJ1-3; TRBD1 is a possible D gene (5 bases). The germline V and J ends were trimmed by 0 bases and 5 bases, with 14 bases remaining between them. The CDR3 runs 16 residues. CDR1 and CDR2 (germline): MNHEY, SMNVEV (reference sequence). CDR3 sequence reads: CASSLSGPRSRNTIYF. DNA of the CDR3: TGTGCCAGCAGTTTATCGGGACCGAGGAGTAGAAACACCATATATTTT.

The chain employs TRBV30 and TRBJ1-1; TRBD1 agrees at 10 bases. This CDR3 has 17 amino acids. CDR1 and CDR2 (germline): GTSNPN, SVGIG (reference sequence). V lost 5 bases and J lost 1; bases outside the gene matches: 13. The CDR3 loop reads CAWLYWTGGVWNTEAFF. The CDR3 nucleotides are TGTGCCTGGCTGTATTGGACAGGGGGGGTATGGAACACTGAAGCTTTCTTT. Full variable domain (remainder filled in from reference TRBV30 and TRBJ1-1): SQTIHQWPATLVQPVGSPLSLECTVEGTSNPNLYWYRQAAGRGLQLLFYSVGIGQISSEVPQNLSASRPQDRQFILSSKKLLLSDSGFYLCAWLYWTGGVWNTEAFFGQGTRLTVV.

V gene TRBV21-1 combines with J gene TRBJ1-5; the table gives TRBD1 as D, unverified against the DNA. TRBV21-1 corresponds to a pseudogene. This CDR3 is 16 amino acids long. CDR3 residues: CASSTRDRVFNQPQHF. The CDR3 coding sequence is TGTGCCAGCAGCACCCGGGACAGGGTCTTTAATCAGCCCCAGCATTTT.

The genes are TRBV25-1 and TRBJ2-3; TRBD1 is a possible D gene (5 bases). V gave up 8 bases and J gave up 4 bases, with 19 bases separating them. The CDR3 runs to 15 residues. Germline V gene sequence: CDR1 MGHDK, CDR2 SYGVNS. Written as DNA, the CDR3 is TGTGCCAGCTGTTCAGTAGGGGATAGTGCAGATACGCAGTATTTT. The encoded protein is CASCSVGDSADTQYF.

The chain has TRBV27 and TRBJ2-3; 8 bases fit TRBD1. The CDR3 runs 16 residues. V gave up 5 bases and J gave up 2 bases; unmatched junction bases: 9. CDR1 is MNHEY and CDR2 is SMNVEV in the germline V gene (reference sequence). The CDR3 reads CASSPRTGPTTDTQYF. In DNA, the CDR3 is TGTGCCAGCAGTCCACGGACAGGGCCGACCACAGATACGCAGTATTTT.

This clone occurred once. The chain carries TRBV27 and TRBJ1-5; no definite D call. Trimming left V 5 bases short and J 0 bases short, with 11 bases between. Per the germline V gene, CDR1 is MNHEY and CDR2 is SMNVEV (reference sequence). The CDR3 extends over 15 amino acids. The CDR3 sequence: CASSRTFNSNQPQHF. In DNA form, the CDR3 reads TGTGCCAGCAGTCGGACTTTCAATAGCAATCAGCCCCAGCATTTT.

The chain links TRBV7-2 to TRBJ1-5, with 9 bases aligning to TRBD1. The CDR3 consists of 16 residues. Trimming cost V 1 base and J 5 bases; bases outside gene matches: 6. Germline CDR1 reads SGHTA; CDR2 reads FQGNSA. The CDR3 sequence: CASSLGSGTGYQPQHF. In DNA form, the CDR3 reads TGTGCCAGCAGCTTAGGGTCAGGGACAGGGTATCAGCCCCAGCATTTT.

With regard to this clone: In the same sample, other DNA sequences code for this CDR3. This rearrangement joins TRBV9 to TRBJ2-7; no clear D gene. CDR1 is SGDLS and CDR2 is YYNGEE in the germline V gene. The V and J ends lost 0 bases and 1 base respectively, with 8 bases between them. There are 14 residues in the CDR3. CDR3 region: CASSVGSGSYEQYF. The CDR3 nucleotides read TGTGCCAGCAGCGTAGGCTCCGGATCCTACGAGCAGTACTTC.